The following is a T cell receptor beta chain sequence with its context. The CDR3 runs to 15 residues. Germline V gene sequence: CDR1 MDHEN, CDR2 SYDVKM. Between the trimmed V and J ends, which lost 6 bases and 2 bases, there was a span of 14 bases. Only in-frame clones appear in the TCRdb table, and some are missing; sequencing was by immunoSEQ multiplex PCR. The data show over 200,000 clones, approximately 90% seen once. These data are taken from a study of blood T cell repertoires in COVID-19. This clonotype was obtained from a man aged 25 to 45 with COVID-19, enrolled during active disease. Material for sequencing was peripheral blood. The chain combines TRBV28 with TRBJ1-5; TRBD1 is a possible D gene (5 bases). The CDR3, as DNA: TGTGCCAGCAGCTGGGGAGGGGAGGGCAATCAGCCCCAGCATTTT. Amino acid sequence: CASSWGGEGNQPQHF. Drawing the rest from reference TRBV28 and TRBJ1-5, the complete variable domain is DVKVTQSSRYLVKRTGEKVFLECVQDMDHENMFWYRQDPGLGLRLIYFSYDVKMKEKGDIPEGYSVSREKKERFSLILESASTNQTSMYLCASSWGGEGNQPQHFGDGTRLSIL.